This is a list of T cell receptor beta chains from one sample in a study of blood T cell repertoires in COVID-19. TCRdb keeps only in-frame clones here, not all; method: immunoSEQ multiplex PCR. Counted here are 190,000 or so clones, 80% to 90% occurring once; the ten biggest clones make up 3.5% to 5.5%. The sample comprised PBMCs or T cells enriched from blood (not recorded which). Source of these receptors: a woman aged 30 to 39 who had been exposed to COVID-19. The CDR3 runs from the conserved cysteine through the conserved F or W. The order of the fields is D gene, J gene, clone size, V gene, CDR3 DNA, CDR3 protein. A D gene is named only where the DNA matches it firmly. Clone size is shown for a subset of rows, as once, few, many or a class of expanded clone.

TRBD1 | TRBJ1-1 | once | TRBV27 | TGTGCCAGCAGTTTCGGACAGGGAGGCACTGAAGCTTTCTTT | CASSFGQGGTEAFF
. | TRBJ2-6 | . | TRBV19 | TGTGCCACTAACGGGGAAGGGGCCAACGTCCTGACTTTC | CATNGEGANVLTF
TRBD1 | TRBJ1-6 | . | TRBV3-1/TRBV3-2 | TGTGCCAGCAGCCTAGGGACAGGTCAAGAGTCACCCCTCCACTTT | CASSLGTGQESPLHF
. | TRBJ1-6 | once | TRBV27 | TGTGCCAGCAGCGACCAGGGGCTCAATTCACCCCTCCACTTT | CASSDQGLNSPLHF
TRBD1 | TRBJ2-2 | once | TRBV3-1/TRBV3-2 | TGTGCCAGCAGCCAAGGACAGGGGAAGACCGGGGAGCTGTTTTTT | CASSQGQGKTGELFF
TRBD2 | TRBJ2-3 | once | TRBV9 | TGTGCCAGCAGCCCCCGGGCGGGGGACACAGATACGCAGTATTTT | CASSPRAGDTDTQYF
. | TRBJ1-5 | once | TRBV18 | TGTGCCAGCTCACCAGGCCAGGGGAATTTTGGTCAGCCCCAGCATTTT | CASSPGQGNFGQPQHF
. | TRBJ2-5 | . | TRBV12-3/TRBV12-4 | TGTGCCAGCAGGCGACAGTACCAAGAGACCCAGTACTTC | CASRRQYQETQYF
. | TRBJ1-5 | . | TRBV28 | TGTGCCACTTTTCCTAGCAATCAGCCCCAGCATTTT | CATFPSNQPQHF
. | TRBJ1-2 | once | TRBV6-5 | TGTGCCAGCACGGGCGGGGGATCAGGCAACTATGGCTACACCTTC | CASTGGGSGNYGYTF
. | TRBJ2-7 | . | TRBV7-9 | TGTGCCAGCAGCACAGCAGGGCTTGGCGAGCAGTACTTC | CASSTAGLGEQYF
. | TRBJ1-5 | few | TRBV2 | TGTGCCAGCAGTGAATGGCAGGGGATCAATCAGCCCCAGCATTTT | CASSEWQGINQPQHF
TRBD1 | TRBJ1-2 | . | TRBV30 | TGTGCCTGGAGTGTACCCAGGACAGGGATGAAAGGCTACACCTTC | CAWSVPRTGMKGYTF
TRBD1 | TRBJ2-7 | . | TRBV5-1 | TGCGCCAGCAGCTTGGGGGACAGGGGCTCCTACGAGCAGTACTTC | CASSLGDRGSYEQYF
TRBD1 | TRBJ1-5 | once | TRBV18 | TGTGCCAGCTCAGAGGGACAGGGGAAAAGTCAGCCCCAGCATTTT | CASSEGQGKSQPQHF
. | TRBJ1-1 | . | TRBV9 | TGTGCCAGCAGCGTAGGGGTGTGGGGGGACACTGAAGCTTTCTTT | CASSVGVWGDTEAFF
TRBD1 | TRBJ2-2 | once | TRBV28 | TGTGCCAGCAGTTCAGGGGGCCGTAGCGGGGAGCTGTTTTTT | CASSSGGRSGELFF
. | TRBJ2-7 | . | TRBV12-3/TRBV12-4 | TGTGCCAGCAGTTTATTACAGCCCTACGAGCAGTACTTC | CASSLLQPYEQYF
. | TRBJ1-4 | . | TRBV29-1 | TGCAGCGCGCAGGACAGCCCTGCAACTAATGAAAAACTGTTTTTT | CSAQDSPATNEKLFF
. | TRBJ1-1 | . | TRBV19 | TGTGCCAGTAGGAACCTCGGACAGCGGAACACTGAAGCTTTCTTT | CASRNLGQRNTEAFF
. | TRBJ1-5 | . | TRBV24-1 | TGTGCCACCAGTGACCCTGACGGCGGCGTGGGGCCCCAGCATTTT | CATSDPDGGVGPQHF
TRBD2 | TRBJ2-2 | . | TRBV11-3 | TGTGCCAGCAGCCGGGAGGGTGGGGGCCCCGGGGAGCTGTTTTTT | CASSREGGGPGELFF
TRBD1 | TRBJ2-2 | . | TRBV5-8 | TGTGCCAGCAGCAGGGACAGGGCGACGGAGCTGTTTTTT | CASSRDRATELFF
. | TRBJ2-2 | . | TRBV13 | TGTGCCAGCAGCGCAACTACGCTCGGGGCCGGGGAGCTGTTTTTT | CASSATTLGAGELFF
TRBD2 | TRBJ2-2 | once | TRBV5-8 | TGTGCCAGCAGCTTGAAACGCAGGAGCGGGGGGGTCCCCGGGGAGCTGTTTTTT | CASSLKRRSGGVPGELFF
. | TRBJ2-2 | . | TRBV2 | TGTGCCAGCGCAGGGGTAGAGCTGTTTTTT | CASAGVELFF
. | TRBJ1-4 | . | TRBV5-1 | TGCGCCCCTGGGTGGGAGCTTAATGAAAAACTGTTTTTT | CAPGWELNEKLFF